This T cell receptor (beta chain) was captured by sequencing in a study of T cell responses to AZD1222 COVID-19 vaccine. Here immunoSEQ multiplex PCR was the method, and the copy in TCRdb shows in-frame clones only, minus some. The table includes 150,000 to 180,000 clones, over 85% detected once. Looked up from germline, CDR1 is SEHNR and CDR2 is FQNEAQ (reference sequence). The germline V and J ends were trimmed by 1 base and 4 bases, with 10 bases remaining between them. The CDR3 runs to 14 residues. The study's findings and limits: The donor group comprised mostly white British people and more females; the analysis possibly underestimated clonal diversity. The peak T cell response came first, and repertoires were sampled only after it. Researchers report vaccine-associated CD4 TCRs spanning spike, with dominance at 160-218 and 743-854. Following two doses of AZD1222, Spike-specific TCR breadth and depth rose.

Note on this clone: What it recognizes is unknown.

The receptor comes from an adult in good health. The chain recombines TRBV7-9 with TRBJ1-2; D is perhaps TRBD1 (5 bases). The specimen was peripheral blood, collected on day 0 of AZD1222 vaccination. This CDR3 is CASSLGGGSYGYTF. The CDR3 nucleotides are TGTGCCAGCAGCTTAGGGGGCGGCTCCTATGGCTACACCTTC.